The 13 T cell receptor beta chains in this list originate from one sample, sequenced in a study of control samples from healthy donors and cancer patients. TCRdb's table, derived via immunoSEQ multiplex PCR, lists solely in-frame clones and lacks some. The sample has about 220,000 clones, 90% to 95% seen once. Sequences were obtained from blood. The source of these receptors is a man aged 45-65 years in good health.

The rearrangement uses TRBV5-1 and TRBJ2-2; the match to TRBD1 covers 7 bases. Per the germline V gene, CDR1 is SGHRS and CDR2 is YFSETQ. The CDR3 contains 15 residues. The V gene end was trimmed by 4 bases and the J gene end by 5 bases; junction bases not matched to a gene: 8. CDR3 in amino acids: CASSLVMTGTGELFF. CDR3 nucleotide sequence: TGCGCCAGCAGCCTTGTTATGACAGGGACCGGGGAGCTGTTTTTT.

The V and J genes are TRBV6-6 and TRBJ1-6; possibly TRBD1 for D (5 bases). The germline CDR1 and CDR2 sequences are MNHNY and SVGAGI (reference sequence). Trimming stripped 5 bases from V and 0 bases from J, with 20 bases between. This CDR3 region has 19 residues. This CDR3 is CASSLTGTGSSSYNSPLHF. The CDR3 DNA reads TGTGCCAGCAGTCTAACCGGGACTGGGTCGAGCTCCTATAATTCACCCCTCCACTTT.

CDR3 in amino acids: CASSLTGTVQETQYF. The CDR3 DNA follows: TGTGCCAGCAGCCTAACCGGGACAGTGCAAGAGACCCAGTACTTC. The chain combines TRBV7-9 with TRBJ2-5, with 7 positions matching TRBD1. The CDR3 has 15 amino acids. Germline lookup yields CDR1 SEHNR and CDR2 FQNEAQ (reference sequence). With 5 bases clipped from V and 2 bases from J, the junction kept 8 bases outside the gene matches.

The V and J genes are TRBV6-5 and TRBJ1-5, with no clear D. Germline values: CDR1 MNHEY, CDR2 SVGAGI. The V end lost 0 bases, the J end lost 10 bases, and 7 bases lay between the germline ends. The CDR3 sequence is 12 residues long. The CDR3 DNA reads as TGTGCCAGCAGTTACTCTAGCGGCCCCCAGCATTTT. It encodes CASSYSSGPQHF.

The rearrangement uses TRBV18 and TRBJ1-4; no definite D call. The V and J ends lost 0 bases and 10 bases respectively, with 12 bases between them. The CDR3 totals 14 residues. Germline V gives CDR1 KGHSH, CDR2 LQKENI. This CDR3 is CASSPPRDSAKLFF. Here the CDR3 DNA reads TGTGCCAGCTCACCACCGAGGGATAGCGCAAAACTGTTTTTT.

The chain combines TRBV7-8 with TRBJ2-7, with D possibly called TRBD1 or TRBD2 (5 bases each). Trimming shortened V by 4 bases and J by 6 bases, and 16 bases separated the two germline ends. CDR3 size: 14 residues. Germline values: CDR1 SGHVS, CDR2 FQNEAQ. The CDR3 coding sequence is TGTGCCAGCAGCTCAGGGAGTTCCCTACGCGAGCAGTACTTC. Its translation is CASSSGSSLREQYF.

The chain links TRBV7-8 to TRBJ2-3, with 12 bases matching TRBD2. CDR3 length: 14 amino acids. Germline CDR1 SGHVS, CDR2 FQNEAQ. V dropped 1 base and J dropped 15; count of bases not matched to a gene: 8. CDR3 residues: CASSLGRTSGVFYF. The CDR3 bases are TGTGCCAGCAGCTTAGGAAGGACTAGCGGGGTGTTTTATTTT.

This clone has only one observation. The genes are TRBV10-3 and TRBJ1-2; D gene uncertain. This CDR3 has 14 residues. Germline V gene lookup returns CDR1 ENHRY and CDR2 SYGVKD. V lost 0 bases and J lost 4, with 9 bases in between. The DNA for the CDR3 is TGTGCCATCAGTGAGTCGGCAGAGACCTATGGCTACACCTTC. Translation gives CAISESAETYGYTF.

This clone showed up just once. The rearrangement joins TRBV19 to TRBJ2-1; D gene ambiguous. The CDR3 is 11 amino acids. V lost 6 bases and J 3 bases, leaving 3 bases between the germline ends. CDR1 is LNHDA, CDR2 SQIVND, per germline (reference sequence). CDR3: CASRFYNEQFF. DNA for the CDR3: TGTGCCAGTAGATTCTACAATGAGCAGTTCTTC. The variable domain in full, with the rest retrieved from reference TRBV19 and TRBJ2-1, is DGGITQSPKYLFRKEGQNVTLSCEQNLNHDAMYWYRQDPGQGLRLIYYSQIVNDFQKGDIAEGYSVSREKKESFPLTVTSAQKNPTAFYLCASRFYNEQFFGPGTRLTVL.

The chain joins TRBV28 to TRBJ1-1; D may be TRBD1 (5 bases). V dropped 7 bases and J dropped 3 bases, with 15 bases sitting between them. This CDR3 has 14 residues. The germline gives CDR1 MDHEN, CDR2 SYDVKM. The chain's CDR3 is CASITQGKDTEAFF. The CDR3 DNA follows: TGTGCCAGCATCACGCAGGGTAAGGACACTGAAGCTTTCTTT.

This chain connects TRBV28 to TRBJ2-7; D is perhaps TRBD1 (6 bases). Looked up from germline, CDR1 is MDHEN and CDR2 is SYDVKM. V shed 4 bases and J shed 2 bases, with 9 bases lying between them. The CDR3 has 13 residues. The CDR3 loop reads CASSSQGPYEQYV. The CDR3 coding sequence is TGTGCCAGCAGTTCCCAGGGGCCCTACGAGCAGTACGTC.

The chain is built from TRBV7-8 and TRBJ2-2; D perhaps matches TRBD1 (5 bases). This CDR3 spans 15 amino acids. Deletions cut 2 bases from V and 0 bases from J, with 7 bases between. CDR1 is SGHVS, CDR2 FQNEAQ, per germline. The CDR3 DNA reads as TGTGCCAGCAGCTTAAGGACACCGAACACCGGGGAGCTGTTTTTT. Its translation: CASSLRTPNTGELFF.

V and J are TRBV6-2 or TRBV6-3 and TRBJ1-5, with 8 bases matching TRBD1. The ends lost 6 bases at V and 2 bases at J; junction bases unmatched: 9. The CDR3 totals 16 residues. The germline V gene has CDR1 MNHEY and CDR2 SVGEGT. In nucleotides, the CDR3 is TGTGCCAGCAGACCTCAGGGGGCAGTTGGCAATCAGCCCCAGCATTTT. Translating it yields CASRPQGAVGNQPQHF.